This record looks at one T cell receptor (beta chain) sequence and its context. Its antigen remains undetermined. Base qualities are not provided; no much larger clone lies one nucleotide away. The CDR3 covers 15 residues, taking in both the cysteine and the phenylalanine. Solely the CDR3 DNA is kept, with 45 bases framed from the first base. V sheds 11 bases and J sheds 0 bases, leaving 16 bases between their ends. Sequences MNHNY (CDR1) and SVGAGI (CDR2) are obtained from the germline V gene (reference sequence). For sequencing of the TCRbeta CDR3 region, genomic DNA was extracted from the sorted cells. The immunoSEQ Assay was used to sequence the TCRbeta CDR3 regions. This immuneACCESS table, as held by TCRdb, lists in-frame sequences with V and J called but not all clones. Of the missing ones, under half trace to an unresolved V gene in checked studies; the others have no known cause. Counted in this sample were tens of thousands of clones; less than 85% of them appeared once. The ten largest clones take up 6.5% to 8% of the sample.

These data originate in a study of OX40 agonist ivuxolimab in advanced cancers. A note on the overall study: Ivuxolimab was an agonistic, fully human IgG2 monoclonal antibody directed against OX40 (CD134), a costimulatory receptor. The monotherapy dose-escalation portion (N of about 57 patients) of the phase I ivuxolimab trial is reported in the paper. Of the roughly 53 patients in dose escalation, 19 had hepatocellular carcinoma, around 15 had melanoma, 9 had renal cell carcinoma and 9 had head and neck cancer. Intravenous ivuxolimab was administered to patients every 2 weeks at six dose levels: 0.01, 0.1, 0.3, 1.5, 3 and 10 mg/kg. Peripheral TCRbeta sequencing was intended to test whether TCR sequence diversity was altered and clonal T-cell expansion was caused by ivuxolimab. Patients were allowed to have had prior anti-PD-1, anti-PD-L1 or anti-CTLA-4 therapy, and 40% to 45% of the dose-escalation patients had previously received checkpoint inhibitors. Three dose-escalation patients achieved partial responses, one with hepatocellular carcinoma and two with cutaneous melanoma. In the dose-escalation cohort, around four fifths of patients were male, and the mean age was approximately 60 years, with a range of roughly 20 to 80.

The trial excluded patients who had a history of autoimmune disease or were on systemic immunosuppression. In every dose cohort, peripheral blood was drawn for TCR sequencing at baseline, cycle 4 day 1, and cycle 7 day 1. The samples were drawn from a first-in-human, open-label, multicenter phase I dose-escalation trial of ivuxolimab. Adults with locally advanced or metastatic melanoma, renal cell carcinoma, hepatocellular carcinoma or head and neck squamous cell carcinoma were enrolled in the trial. CD4+ and CD8+ T cells were sorted separately from peripheral blood before TCR sequencing. Here is what the overall study found, with its caveats: After ivuxolimab, CD8+ T cells had more expanded clones than CD4+ T cells on average. In the 0.1-3.0 mg/kg groups, partial responders had among the lowest normalized peripheral clonal expansion, particularly in CD8+ T cells. Low levels of normalized T-cell clonal expansion were also seen in some patients who did not respond. Which antigens the clonally expanded peripheral T cells were specific for was not determined. At doses of 0.1 to 3.0 mg/kg, clonal expansion of both CD4+ and CD8+ T cells in blood was seen between baseline and week 6.

This clonotype was obtained from an adult with an advanced solid tumor such as melanoma, head and neck, liver or kidney cancer. The sample was CD4+ or CD8+ T cells sorted from blood, taken in a trial of the OX40 agonist ivuxolimab. The chain uses TRBV6-6 and TRBJ2-2; the D segment is perhaps TRBD1 or TRBD2, each sharing 5 matched bases. Read as DNA, the sequence is TGTGCCTCCTCTAGAGGGACGACGAACACCGGGGAGCTGTTTTTT. This is translated as CASSRGTTNTGELFF.